This T cell receptor beta chain comes out of a study of blood T cell repertoires in COVID-19. Study-wide background: The samples span acute and convalescent COVID-19 from the United States, Italy and Spain. From T cells, B-cell-depleted T cells, or PBMCs came the material, which was cDNA or gDNA.

In the authors' workflow: Researchers report that nucleated cell counts were estimated from reference gene primer amplification. Here immunoSEQ multiplex PCR was the method, and the copy in TCRdb shows in-frame clones only, minus some. D and trimming come from the DNA, and the V and J calls and clone size come from that table. Among some 130,000 clones listed, approximately 83% were seen once. The length of the CDR3 is 13 residues. Looked up from germline, CDR1 is MDHEN and CDR2 is SYDVKM. V shed 6 bases and J 14 bases; nucleotides not matched to a gene: 6. The sequence came from a woman aged 45 to 65 who had recovered from COVID-19. This rearrangement joins TRBV28 to TRBJ1-6; 11 bases line up with TRBD1. Sequenced: peripheral blood. Written as DNA, the CDR3 is TGTGCCAGCAGGCGGGGACAGGGGGAGGCCCTCCACTTT. Translated, it gives CASRRGQGEALHF.